What follows are 2 T cell receptor beta chains derived from one specimen sequenced in a study of OX40 agonist ivuxolimab in advanced cancers. Assay: immunoSEQ multiplex PCR; the TCRdb copy retains only in-frame clones and omits some. Of over 100,000 clones listed, approximately 90% are singletons. The starting material was CD4+ or CD8+ T cells sorted from blood, obtained in a trial of the OX40 agonist ivuxolimab. These receptors all stem from an adult with an advanced solid tumor such as melanoma, head and neck, liver or kidney cancer.

This clone was seen a handful of times. This chain uses TRBV25-1 with TRBJ2-1; D uncertain. The CDR3 is 10 amino acids. The V end was cut by 6 bases, the J end by 7 bases, with 4 bases between. Per the germline V gene, CDR1 is MGHDK and CDR2 is SYGVNS. This chain's CDR3 is CASRRNEQFF. The DNA for the CDR3 is TGTGCCAGCAGGAGGAATGAGCAGTTCTTC. The full variable domain, its missing parts supplied by reference TRBV25-1 and TRBJ2-1, is EADIYQTPRYLVIGTGKKITLECSQTMGHDKMYWYQQDPGMELHLIHYSYGVNSTEKGDLSSESTVSRIRTEHFPLTLESARPSHTSQYLCASRRNEQFFGPGTRLTVL.

This chain joins TRBV5-5 and TRBJ2-1, with 9 nucleotides matching TRBD1. The length of the CDR3 is 17 residues. CDR1 is SGHKS, CDR2 YYEKEE, per germline (reference sequence). With V trimmed by 5 bases and J by 2 bases, 11 bases remained unmatched. In DNA form, the CDR3 reads TGTGCCAGCAGGCCGTGGGTGACAGGGGGGCCCTACAATGAGCAGTTCTTC. It codes for CASRPWVTGGPYNEQFF.